Listed here are 12 T cell receptor beta chains from one sample, sequenced in a study of blood T cell repertoires in COVID-19. Using immunoSEQ multiplex PCR, the repertoire was profiled, and TCRdb retains in-frame clones only, with some absent. The sample lists nearly 25,000 clones; 80% to 90% were seen once. The sample consisted of peripheral blood. The receptor source for this set is a man in his sixties or seventies with acute or convalescent COVID-19.

This chain joins TRBV6-5 and TRBJ1-5, with D possibly matching TRBD1 (5 bases). There are 15 residues in the CDR3. CDR1 is MNHEY, CDR2 SVGAGI, per germline. V was cut by 7 bases and J by 2 bases, with 15 bases left in between. The CDR3 loop is CASTQARNGNQPQHF. In DNA form, the CDR3 reads TGTGCCAGCACACAGGCGCGGAACGGCAATCAGCCCCAGCATTTT.

The chain has TRBV19 and TRBJ2-6; 9 bases are shared with TRBD1. V was clipped by 4 bases and J by 14 bases; unmatched bases: 6. The CDR3 spans 13 residues. Germline V lookup: CDR1 LNHDA, CDR2 SQIVND (reference sequence). The CDR3 coding sequence is TGTGCCAGTAGTAGAGGACAGGGGCTGTTCCTGACTTTC. Amino acid sequence: CASSRGQGLFLTF. Full variable domain (outside the CDR3, taken from reference TRBV19 and TRBJ2-6): DGGITQSPKYLFRKEGQNVTLSCEQNLNHDAMYWYRQDPGQGLRLIYYSQIVNDFQKGDIAEGYSVSREKKESFPLTVTSAQKNPTAFYLCASSRGQGLFLTFGAGSRLTVL.

The V gene is TRBV2, the J gene TRBJ1-4, with TRBD1 as a possible D gene (5 bases). The CDR3 covers 13 residues. The germline V gene encodes CDR1 SNHLY and CDR2 FYNNEI. Between the trimmed V and J ends, which lost 6 bases and 6 bases, there was a span of 11 bases. DNA of the CDR3: TGTGCCAGCAGCGGGAGAGGGGATGAAAAACTGTTTTTT. This codes for CASSGRGDEKLFF.

This rearrangement joins TRBV4-2 to TRBJ2-1; TRBD2 matches at 8 bases. The trim removed 1 base at V and 2 bases at J, leaving 4 bases unmatched. This CDR3 is 16 amino acids long. Germline V gene sequence: CDR1 LGHNA, CDR2 YNFKEQ. The CDR3 DNA follows: TGTGCCAGCAGCCAAGTCACGGGAGGGCCCTACAATGAGCAGTTCTTC. Amino acids: CASSQVTGGPYNEQFF.

The rearrangement uses TRBV10-2 and TRBJ2-4; 10 nucleotides match TRBD2. The V and J ends lost 6 bases and 4 bases, in that order; junction bases with no gene match: 3. The CDR3 extends over 14 amino acids. The germline CDR1 and CDR2 sequences are WSHSY and SAAADI. DNA for the CDR3: TGCGCCAGCAGCCTAGCGGGGGAAAAAAACATTCAGTACTTC. As protein: CASSLAGEKNIQYF.

The V call is TRBV4-1, the J call TRBJ2-1, with 8 bases that match TRBD2. The trim removed 1 base at V and 5 bases at J, leaving 4 bases unmatched. This CDR3 spans 15 amino acids. The germline V gene has CDR1 MGHRA and CDR2 YSYEKL. In nucleotides, the CDR3 is TGCGCCAGCAGCCAAGCCGGGGGGGGAGACAATGAGCAGTTCTTC. Protein product: CASSQAGGGDNEQFF.

This sequence joins TRBV14 and TRBJ2-5; 9 bases are shared with TRBD2. The CDR3 sequence is 15 residues long. The V segment lost 2 bases and the J segment 2 bases; nucleotides outside the gene matches: 3. Per the germline V gene, CDR1 is SGHDN and CDR2 is FVKESK. The CDR3 DNA is TGTGCCAGCAGCCAAAGAGCGGGGGGTCAAGAGACCCAGTACTTC. It yields the protein CASSQRAGGQETQYF. Using reference TRBV14 and TRBJ2-5 for the parts outside the CDR3, the full variable domain is EAGVTQFPSHSVIEKGQTVTLRCDPISGHDNLYWYRRVMGKEIKFLLHFVKESKQDESGMPNNRFLAERTGGTYSTLKVQPAELEDSGVYFCASSQRAGGQETQYFGPGTRLLVL.

The rearrangement joins TRBV7-2 to TRBJ2-5, with TRBD2 matching 8 bases. CDR3 length: 14 residues. Per the germline V gene, CDR1 is SGHTA and CDR2 is FQGNSA. J gave up 2 bases and V 5 bases, and 4 bases lay outside the gene matches. The CDR3 loop reads CASSPGGAQETQYF. CDR3 DNA sequence: TGTGCCAGCAGCCCGGGGGGGGCACAAGAGACCCAGTACTTC.

The chain recombines TRBV6-5 with TRBJ2-5, with D maybe TRBD1 (5 bases). Germline V gene lookup returns CDR1 MNHEY and CDR2 SVGAGI. This CDR3 spans 13 amino acids. V shed 6 bases and J shed 4 bases, with 12 bases lying between them. The CDR3, as DNA: TGTGCCAGCAGCCAGGGCGTCGGAGAGACCCAGTACTTC. Its translation is CASSQGVGETQYF.

The rearrangement joins TRBV21-1 to TRBJ1-6. TRBV21-1 is a known pseudogene. The CDR3 loop spans 15 amino acids. The CDR3 DNA reads TGTGCCAGCAGCAAAGCGCGGGGGGCCTCTTCACCCCTCCACTTT. This codes for CASSKARGASSPLHF.

The genes are TRBV27 and TRBJ2-7; the D gene is possibly TRBD1 (5 bases). Germline CDR1 reads MNHEY; CDR2 reads SMNVEV (reference sequence). The CDR3 has 12 residues. V was trimmed by 10 bases and J by 0 bases, leaving 10 bases between them. CDR3 sequence (DNA): TGTGCCATAGGACAAAGCTCCTACGAGCAGTACTTC. Amino acid sequence: CAIGQSSYEQYF.

This chain connects TRBV5-1 to TRBJ2-1, with 8 bases matching TRBD2. Losses at the gene ends were 3 bases for V and 7 bases for J; bases not matched to a gene: 15. This CDR3 is 17 amino acids long. Germline V gives CDR1 SGHRS, CDR2 YFSETQ. This CDR3 is CASSSSPGGRIENEQFF. DNA for the CDR3: TGCGCCAGCAGCTCTTCCCCCGGCGGGAGGATTGAAAATGAGCAGTTCTTC.